This T cell receptor beta chain appears in the sequencing data of a study of blood T cell repertoires in COVID-19. Study-wide background: T cells, B-cell-depleted T cells, or PBMCs provided the cDNA or gDNA that served as material.

The V gene lost 3 bases and the J gene lost 6 bases, with 24 bases spanning the gap. CDR1 is MNHNS, CDR2 SASEGT, per germline. The CDR3 is 18 amino acids. This clone was seen a single time. Seattle's enrolled individuals joined amid active infection and were then monitored longitudinally. Authors' processing steps: Cell counts per sample came from amplifying reference gene primers. TCRdb keeps only in-frame clones here, not all; method: immunoSEQ multiplex PCR. The V and J calls and clone size are taken from that table; D and trimming were inferred from the DNA. Of 150,000 to 180,000 clones listed, approximately 80% are singletons.

The TCR sequence derives from a woman aged 55-75 years with COVID-19, enrolled during active disease. The chain recombines TRBV6-1 with TRBJ1-5, with a weak D call TRBD1 (5 bases). The sequenced sample consisted of peripheral blood. DNA for the CDR3: TGTGCCAGCAGTGAGCGCAGTAGGGTGTGGGGGGTTGGTCAGCCCCAGCATTTT. Translating it yields CASSERSRVWGVGQPQHF.